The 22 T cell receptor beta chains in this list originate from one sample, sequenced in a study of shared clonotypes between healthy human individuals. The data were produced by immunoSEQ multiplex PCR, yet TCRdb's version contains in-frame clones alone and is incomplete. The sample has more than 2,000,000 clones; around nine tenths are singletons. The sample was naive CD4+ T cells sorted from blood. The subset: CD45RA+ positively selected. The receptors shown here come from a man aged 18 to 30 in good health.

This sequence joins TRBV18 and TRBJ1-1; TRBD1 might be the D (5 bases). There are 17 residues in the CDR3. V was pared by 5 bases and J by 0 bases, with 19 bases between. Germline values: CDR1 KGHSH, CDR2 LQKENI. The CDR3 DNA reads TGTGCCAGCTCATCGCGGGACCAGGGAATCATGAACACTGAAGCTTTCTTT. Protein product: CASSSRDQGIMNTEAFF.

This CDR3 reads CASTTSGSTYNEQFF. The DNA of the CDR3 is TGCGCCAGCACGACTAGCGGGAGCACCTACAATGAGCAGTTCTTC. This chain connects TRBV5-1 to TRBJ2-1, with 12 nucleotides matching TRBD2. Germline CDR1 and CDR2: SGHRS and YFSETQ. Trimming took 6 bases from V and 2 from J; bases not matched to a gene: 3. The CDR3 runs 15 residues. The complete variable domain, with remaining parts taken from reference TRBV5-1 and TRBJ2-1, reads KAGVTQTPRYLIKTRGQQVTLSCSPISGHRSVSWYQQTPGQGLQFLFEYFSETQRNKGNFPGRFSGRQFSNSRSEMNVSTLELGDSALYLCASTTSGSTYNEQFFGPGTRLTVL.

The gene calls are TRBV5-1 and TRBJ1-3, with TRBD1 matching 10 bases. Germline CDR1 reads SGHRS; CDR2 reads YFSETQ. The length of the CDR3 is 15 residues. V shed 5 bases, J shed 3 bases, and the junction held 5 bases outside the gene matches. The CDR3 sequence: CASRAGTGDGNTIYF. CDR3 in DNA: TGCGCCAGCAGAGCGGGGACAGGGGATGGAAACACCATATATTTT.

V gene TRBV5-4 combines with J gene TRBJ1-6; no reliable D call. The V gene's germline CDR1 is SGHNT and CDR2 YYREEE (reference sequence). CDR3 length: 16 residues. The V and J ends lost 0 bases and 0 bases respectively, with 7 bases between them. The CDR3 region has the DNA TGTGCCAGCAGCTTGGTGGGGAGCTCCTATAATTCACCCCTCCACTTT. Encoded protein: CASSLVGSSYNSPLHF.

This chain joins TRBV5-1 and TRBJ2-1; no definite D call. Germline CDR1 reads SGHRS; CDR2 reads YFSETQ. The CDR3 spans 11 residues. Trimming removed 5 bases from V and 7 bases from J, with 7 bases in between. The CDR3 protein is CASRVGNEQFF. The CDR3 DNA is TGCGCCAGCAGGGTGGGGAATGAGCAGTTCTTC.

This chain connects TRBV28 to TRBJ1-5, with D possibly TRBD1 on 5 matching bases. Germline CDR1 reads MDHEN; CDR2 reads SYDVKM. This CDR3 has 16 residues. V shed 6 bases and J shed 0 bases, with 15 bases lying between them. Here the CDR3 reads CASRGGGDYSNQPQHF. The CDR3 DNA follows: TGTGCCAGCAGGGGGGGAGGGGACTATAGCAATCAGCCCCAGCATTTT.

The CDR3 reads CASSLEPTNYEQYF. CDR3 bases: TGCGCCAGCAGCTTGGAGCCGACTAACTACGAGCAGTACTTC. V and J are TRBV5-1 and TRBJ2-7, with D possibly being TRBD2 (5 bases). With 0 bases removed from V and 3 bases from J, the gap between germline ends came to 10 bases. The CDR3 is 14 residues long. Germline CDR1 and CDR2: SGHRS and YFSETQ.

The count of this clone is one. The CDR3 protein is CASKEARKSTEAFF. CDR3 nucleotide sequence: TGTGCCAGCAAAGAAGCCAGGAAGAGCACTGAAGCTTTCTTT. This sequence joins TRBV6-6 and TRBJ1-1; D is uncertain. V was pared by 7 bases and J by 4 bases, with 16 bases between. CDR3 length: 14 residues. The germline gives CDR1 MNHNY, CDR2 SVGAGI (reference sequence).

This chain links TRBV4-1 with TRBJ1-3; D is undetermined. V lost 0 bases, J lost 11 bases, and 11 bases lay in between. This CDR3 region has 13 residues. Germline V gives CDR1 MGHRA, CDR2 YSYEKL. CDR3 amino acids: CASSQDNIAAIYF. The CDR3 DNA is TGCGCCAGCAGCCAAGATAATATAGCAGCCATATATTTT.

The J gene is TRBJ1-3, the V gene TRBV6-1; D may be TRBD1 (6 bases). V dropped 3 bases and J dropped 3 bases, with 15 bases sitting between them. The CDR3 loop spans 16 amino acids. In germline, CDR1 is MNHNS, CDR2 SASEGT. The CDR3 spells CASSDAGARGGNTIYF. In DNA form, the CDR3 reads TGTGCCAGCAGTGACGCGGGGGCTAGGGGTGGAAACACCATATATTTT.

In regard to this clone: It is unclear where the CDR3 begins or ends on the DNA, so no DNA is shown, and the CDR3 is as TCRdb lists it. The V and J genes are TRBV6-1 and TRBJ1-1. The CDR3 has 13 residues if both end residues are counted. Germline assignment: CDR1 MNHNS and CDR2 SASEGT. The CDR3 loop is CASRTGVGGGTFF.

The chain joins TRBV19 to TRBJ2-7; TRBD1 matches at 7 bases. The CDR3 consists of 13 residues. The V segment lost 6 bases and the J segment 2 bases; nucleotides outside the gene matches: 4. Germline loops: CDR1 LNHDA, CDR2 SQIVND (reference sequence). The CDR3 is CASREGAAYEQYF. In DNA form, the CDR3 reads TGTGCCAGTAGAGAGGGGGCGGCCTACGAGCAGTACTTC.

The chain's CDR3 is CASSYQNRGPETQYF. CDR3 sequence (DNA): TGTGCCAGCAGTTACCAAAACAGGGGCCCAGAGACCCAGTACTTC. The chain has TRBV6-5 and TRBJ2-5; TRBD1 matches 7 bases. In germline, CDR1 is MNHEY, CDR2 SVGAGI. The CDR3 is 15 amino acids. V shed 2 bases, J shed 4 bases, and the junction held 7 bases outside the gene matches.

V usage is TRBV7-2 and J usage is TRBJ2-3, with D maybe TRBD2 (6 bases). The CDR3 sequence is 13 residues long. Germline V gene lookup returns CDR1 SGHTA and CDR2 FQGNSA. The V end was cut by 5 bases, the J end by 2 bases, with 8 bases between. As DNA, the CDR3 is TGTGCCAGCAGCCGGGACTTCACAGATACGCAGTATTTT. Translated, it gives CASSRDFTDTQYF.

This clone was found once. The CDR3 DNA follows: TGTGCCAGCAGCATAGGGACAGGGTCCTATGGCTACACCTTC. The encoded protein is CASSIGTGSYGYTF. The genes are TRBV9 and TRBJ1-2; 9 nucleotides align to TRBD1. Germline CDR1 is SGDLS and CDR2 is YYNGEE. The CDR3 has 14 residues. The J segment lost 4 bases and the V segment lost 4 bases, leaving 5 bases of the junction unmatched.

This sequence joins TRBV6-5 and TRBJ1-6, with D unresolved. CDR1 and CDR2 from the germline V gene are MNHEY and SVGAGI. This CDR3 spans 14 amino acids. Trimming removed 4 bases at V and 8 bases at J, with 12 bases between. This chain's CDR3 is CASSFGLWDSPLHF. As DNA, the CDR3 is TGTGCCAGCAGTTTTGGCCTTTGGGATTCACCCCTCCACTTT.

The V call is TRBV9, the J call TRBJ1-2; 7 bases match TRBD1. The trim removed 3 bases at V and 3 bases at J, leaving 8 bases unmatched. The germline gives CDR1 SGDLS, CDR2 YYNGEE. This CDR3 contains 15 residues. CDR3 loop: CASSGLTGTDYGYTF. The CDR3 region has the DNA TGTGCCAGCAGCGGGCTGACAGGGACAGACTATGGCTACACCTTC. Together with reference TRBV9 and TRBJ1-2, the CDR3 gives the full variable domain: DSGVTQTPKHLITATGQRVTLRCSPRSGDLSVYWYQQSLDQGLQFLIQYYNGEERAKGNILERFSAQQFPDLHSELNLSSLELGDSALYFCASSGLTGTDYGYTFGSGTRLTVV.

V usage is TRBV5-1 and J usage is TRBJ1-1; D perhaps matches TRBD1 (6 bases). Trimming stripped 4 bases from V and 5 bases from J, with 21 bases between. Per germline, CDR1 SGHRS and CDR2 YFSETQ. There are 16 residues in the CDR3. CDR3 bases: TGCGCCAGCAGCCGATTGCGGGGGCGCGGAAAAACTGAAGCTTTCTTT. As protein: CASSRLRGRGKTEAFF.

As DNA, the CDR3 is TGTGCCAGCGGACCTAAAGCAACTAATGAAAAACTGTTTTTT. Translated: CASGPKATNEKLFF. The V gene is TRBV11-2, the J gene TRBJ1-4, with D uncertain. Germline CDR1 reads SGHAT; CDR2 reads FQNNGV. The CDR3 has 14 amino acids. V lost 8 bases and J 0 bases, leaving 10 bases between the germline ends.

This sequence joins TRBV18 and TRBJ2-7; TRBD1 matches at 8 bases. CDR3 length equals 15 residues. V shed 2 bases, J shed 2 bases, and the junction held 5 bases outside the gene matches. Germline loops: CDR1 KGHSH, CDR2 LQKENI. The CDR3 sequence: CASSPEGTGAYEQYF. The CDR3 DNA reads TGTGCCAGCTCACCAGAAGGGACAGGAGCCTACGAGCAGTACTTC.

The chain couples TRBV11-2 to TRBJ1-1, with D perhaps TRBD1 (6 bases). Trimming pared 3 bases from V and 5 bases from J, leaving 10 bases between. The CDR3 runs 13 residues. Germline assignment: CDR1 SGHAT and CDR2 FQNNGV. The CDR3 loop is CASSFLQGTEAFF. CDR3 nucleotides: TGTGCCAGCAGCTTCCTACAGGGAACTGAAGCTTTCTTT. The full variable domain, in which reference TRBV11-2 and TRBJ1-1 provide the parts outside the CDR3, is EAGVAQSPRYKIIEKRQSVAFWCNPISGHATLYWYQQILGQGPKLLIQFQNNGVVDDSQLPKDRFSAERLKGVDSTLKIQPAKLEDSAVYLCASSFLQGTEAFFGQGTRLTVV.

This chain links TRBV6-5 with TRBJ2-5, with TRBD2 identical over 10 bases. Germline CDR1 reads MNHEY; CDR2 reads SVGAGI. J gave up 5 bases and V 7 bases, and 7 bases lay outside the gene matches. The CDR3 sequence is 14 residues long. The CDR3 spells CASNKRGGRETQYF. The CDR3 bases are TGTGCCAGCAATAAGCGGGGGGGCCGGGAGACCCAGTACTTC.